This passage covers 4 T cell receptor beta chains from one sample sequenced in a study of early T cells in non-severe SARS-CoV-2 infection. TCRdb fed the 5' RACE reads into MiXCR, producing one record per CDR3 protein. The data contain approximately 70,000 distinct CDR3 sequences, roughly 15% of them seen just once; the ten biggest clones take up around an eighth. Specimen: whole blood. The receptor set was obtained from an adult who was a healthcare worker with PCR-confirmed SARS-CoV-2 infection or an uninfected control (not recorded which).

V gene TRBV11-2 combines with J gene TRBJ2-5; weak D call: TRBD2 (5 bases). The CDR3 covers 13 residues. Germline V gene sequence: CDR1 SGHAT, CDR2 FQNNGV. The V and J ends lost 1 base and 4 bases respectively, with 7 bases between them. The DNA for the CDR3 is TGTGCCAGCAGCTTAGTTGCGGGAGAGACCCAGTACTTC. It is translated as CASSLVAGETQYF.

The rearrangement uses TRBV20-1 and TRBJ2-7; perhaps TRBD2 as D (6 bases). This CDR3 has 13 residues. Germline assignment: CDR1 DFQATT and CDR2 SNEGSKA (reference sequence). V was trimmed by 5 bases and J by 7 bases, leaving 18 bases between them. CDR3 in amino acids: CSAGRLHRGEQYF. CDR3 bases: TGCAGTGCTGGGCGGCTCCACCGGGGGGAGCAGTACTTC.

This clonotype has a handful of counts. The chain combines TRBV28 with TRBJ1-5, with D tentatively TRBD1 (6 bases). The germline V and J ends were trimmed by 2 bases and 7 bases, with 12 bases remaining between them. The CDR3 sequence is 14 residues long. The germline V gene encodes CDR1 MDHEN and CDR2 SYDVKM. The CDR3 reads CASSLPGDGQPQHF. CDR3 in DNA: TGTGCCAGCAGTTTACCAGGGGACGGGCAGCCCCAGCATTTT.

This clonotype was seen only a few times. Written as DNA, the CDR3 is TGTGCCAGCAGCTCTAGCCAGCTTCAGCCCCAGCATTTT. As protein: CASSSSQLQPQHF. The J gene is TRBJ1-5, the V gene TRBV7-6, with D uncertain. V gave up 4 bases and J gave up 6 bases, with 10 bases separating them. This CDR3 is built from 13 residues. Germline loops: CDR1 SGHVS, CDR2 FNYEAQ. Full variable domain (remainder filled in from reference TRBV7-6 and TRBJ1-5): GAGVSQSPRYKVTKRGQDVALRCDPISGHVSLYWYRQALGQGPEFLTYFNYEAQQDKSGLPNDRFSAERPEGSISTLTIQRTEQRDSAMYRCASSSSQLQPQHFGDGTRLSIL.